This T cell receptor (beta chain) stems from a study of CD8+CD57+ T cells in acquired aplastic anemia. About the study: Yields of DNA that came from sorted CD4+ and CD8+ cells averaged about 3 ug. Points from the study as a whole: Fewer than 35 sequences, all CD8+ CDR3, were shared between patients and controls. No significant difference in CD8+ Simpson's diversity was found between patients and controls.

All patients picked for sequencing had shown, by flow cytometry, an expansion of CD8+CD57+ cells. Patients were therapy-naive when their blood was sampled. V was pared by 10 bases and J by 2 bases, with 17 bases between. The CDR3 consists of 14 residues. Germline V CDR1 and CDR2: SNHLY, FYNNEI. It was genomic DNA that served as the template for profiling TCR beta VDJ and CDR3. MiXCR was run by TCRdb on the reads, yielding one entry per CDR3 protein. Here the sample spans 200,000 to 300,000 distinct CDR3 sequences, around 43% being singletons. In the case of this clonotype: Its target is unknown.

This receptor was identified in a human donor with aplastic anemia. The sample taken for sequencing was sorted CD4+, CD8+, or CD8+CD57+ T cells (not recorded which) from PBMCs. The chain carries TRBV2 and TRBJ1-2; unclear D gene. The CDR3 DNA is TGTGCCATCAACCTCTCGGGCCAGAACTATGGCTACACCTTC. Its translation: CAINLSGQNYGYTF. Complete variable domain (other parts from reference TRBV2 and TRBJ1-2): EPEVTQTPSHQVTQMGQEVILRCVPISNHLYFYWYRQILGQKVEFLVSFYNNEISEKSEIFDDQFSVERPDGSNFTLKIRSTKLEDSAMYFCAINLSGQNYGYTFGSGTRLTVV.